This entry lists 10 T cell receptor beta chains sequenced from one sample in a study of shared T cell receptors in the human thymus. Clones were read by immunoSEQ multiplex PCR, and TCRdb kept only the in-frame ones, dropping some. The sample carries fewer than 700,000 clones, roughly 88% recorded once. This same sample was also taken into another study, of human thymus T cells.

The sample comprised thymocytes. These receptors all come from a boy in the first two years of life with a congenital heart defect.

This sequence joins TRBV28 and TRBJ2-1; the D is unclear. The CDR3 has 11 amino acids. Germline V gene data show CDR1 as MDHEN and CDR2 as SYDVKM. V was clipped by 6 bases and J by 7 bases, with 7 bases between them. The CDR3 protein is CASSVRNEQFF. The CDR3 DNA sequence: TGTGCCAGCAGCGTCCGGAATGAGCAGTTCTTC.

Only one count was recorded for this clone. The chain is built from TRBV7-2 and TRBJ2-7; D not certain. CDR1 and CDR2 (germline): SGHTA, FQGNSA. V gave up 5 bases and J gave up 2 bases, with 25 bases separating them. This CDR3 spans 18 amino acids. CDR3 amino acids: CASSDASPEDWKTYEQYF. The CDR3 nucleotides are TGTGCCAGCAGCGATGCCTCACCTGAAGACTGGAAGACCTACGAGCAGTACTTC.

This clone was observed once. V and J are TRBV4-2 and TRBJ2-2, with D maybe TRBD1 (6 bases). V lost 3 bases and J 4 bases, leaving 21 bases between the germline ends. Per the germline V gene, CDR1 is LGHNA and CDR2 is YNFKEQ. This CDR3 region has 18 residues. CDR3 region: CASSQPPGTTRVTGELFF. The CDR3 coding sequence is TGTGCCAGCAGCCAGCCGCCCGGGACAACACGAGTCACCGGGGAGCTGTTTTTT.

V and J are TRBV11-3 and TRBJ2-7; weak D call: TRBD2 (6 bases). The germline V gene encodes CDR1 SGHNT and CDR2 YENEEA. This CDR3 spans 15 amino acids. V was pared by 1 base and J by 4 bases, with 14 bases between. The CDR3 DNA sequence: TGTGCCAGCAGCTTAGTCGGGAGAACCTATTACGAGCAGTACTTC. Amino acid sequence: CASSLVGRTYYEQYF. The variable domain in full, with the rest retrieved from reference TRBV11-3 and TRBJ2-7, is EAGVVQSPRYKIIEKKQPVAFWCNPISGHNTLYWYLQNLGQGPELLIRYENEEAVDDSQLPKDRFSAERLKGVDSTLKIQPAELGDSAVYLCASSLVGRTYYEQYFGPGTRLTVT.

The genes are TRBV5-1 and TRBJ2-5; possible D gene TRBD1, 6 bases. This CDR3 comprises 12 residues. Germline lookup yields CDR1 SGHRS and CDR2 YFSETQ. V lost 4 bases to trimming and J lost 10 bases, with 14 bases between them. CDR3 sequence reads: CASSGDRLYQYF. The CDR3 DNA sequence: TGCGCCAGCAGCGGAGACAGGCTATACCAGTACTTC.

The V and J genes are TRBV7-2 and TRBJ2-7; 8 nucleotides align to TRBD1. Germline lookup yields CDR1 SGHTA and CDR2 FQGNSA. The J segment lost 2 bases and the V segment lost 7 bases, leaving 7 bases of the junction unmatched. This CDR3 spans 14 amino acids. The CDR3 sequence: CASTGDRSTYEQYF. CDR3 in DNA: TGTGCCAGCACCGGGGACAGGTCGACCTACGAGCAGTACTTC.

This sequence joins TRBV10-2 and TRBJ2-7, with D tentatively TRBD2 (5 bases). V lost 6 bases and J lost 2, with 20 bases in between. The germline V gene has CDR1 WSHSY and CDR2 SAAADI. The CDR3 consists of 16 residues. CDR3 protein: CASRGNSGIFPYEQYF. CDR3 nucleotides: TGCGCCAGCAGAGGCAATTCCGGGATATTCCCCTACGAGCAGTACTTC.

This clone has a single count. The chain carries TRBV7-8 and TRBJ2-1; 9 nucleotides align to TRBD2. CDR3 size: 13 residues. The V gene end was trimmed by 8 bases and the J gene end by 6 bases; junction bases not matched to a gene: 5. Germline V CDR1 and CDR2: SGHVS, FQNEAQ. CDR3 sequence (DNA): TGTGCCAGCGGAGTAGCGGGGGCCAATGAGCAGTTCTTC. Protein sequence: CASGVAGANEQFF.

The V and J genes are TRBV30 and TRBJ2-5; 10 positions match TRBD2. CDR1 and CDR2 from the germline V gene are GTSNPN and SVGIG (reference sequence). J lost 2 bases, V lost 3 bases, and 6 bases had no gene match. The CDR3 has 15 residues. The CDR3 DNA follows: TGTGCCTGGAGGGGCCTAGCGGGGGTTCAAGAGACCCAGTACTTC. The encoded protein is CAWRGLAGVQETQYF.

The chain recombines TRBV6-5 with TRBJ2-5, with 7 bases identical to TRBD2. The DNA end is more similar to TRBJ2-7, so the J call may be wrong. Germline CDR1 and CDR2: MNHEY and SVGAGI. The CDR3 length is 15 residues. CDR3 DNA: TGTGCCAGCAGTTACTCGACTCGCGGGAGTTACGAGCAGTACTTC. Protein sequence: CASSYSTRGSYEQYF.